Following are 5 T cell receptor beta chains from one sample sequenced in a study of blood T cell repertoires in COVID-19. Sequencing used immunoSEQ multiplex PCR; TCRdb keeps in-frame clones, though not all of them. The sample has about 140,000 clones; about 88% are singletons. Specimen: peripheral blood. These receptor sequences come from a human donor with COVID-19, enrolled during active disease. The donor label of this sample is uncertain.

The CDR3 region is CASSYDWDSKNIQYF. The CDR3 DNA reads TGTGCCAGCAGTTACGACTGGGACAGCAAAAACATTCAGTACTTC. The chain combines TRBV6-5 with TRBJ2-4, with 7 positions matching TRBD1. CDR1 and CDR2 (germline): MNHEY, SVGAGI. This CDR3 comprises 15 residues. The V and J ends lost 2 bases and 3 bases, in that order; junction bases with no gene match: 4.

This chain joins TRBV14 and TRBJ2-2; no clear D gene. Germline values: CDR1 SGHDN, CDR2 FVKESK. This CDR3 comprises 13 residues. Trimming left V 1 base short and J 6 bases short, with 6 bases between. The CDR3 region is CASSQALSGELFF. CDR3 nucleotides: TGTGCCAGCAGCCAAGCTCTTTCCGGGGAGCTGTTTTTT.

J is TRBJ1-2 and V is TRBV7-2; D gene uncertain. Germline values: CDR1 SGHTA, CDR2 FQGNSA. CDR3 length: 12 amino acids. Trimming stripped 1 base from V and 5 bases from J, with 5 bases between. CDR3 nucleotides: TGTGCCAGCAGCTTAGGAGGGTATGGCTACACCTTC. Translated: CASSLGGYGYTF.

This clone has a handful of counts. The rearrangement links TRBV6-5 to TRBJ1-2; TRBD1 is a possible D gene (5 bases). The V gene lost 5 bases and the J gene lost 5 bases, with 18 bases spanning the gap. Looked up from germline, CDR1 is MNHEY and CDR2 is SVGAGI. CDR3 length: 15 amino acids. Written as DNA, the CDR3 is TGTGCCAGCAGTAGGACATCCGGGAGAAATTATGGCTACACCTTC. Amino acids: CASSRTSGRNYGYTF.

The chain has TRBV2 and TRBJ1-2; 12 bases line up with TRBD1. The V gene end was trimmed by 11 bases and the J gene end by 7 bases; junction bases not matched to a gene: 8. This CDR3 is 13 amino acids long. Germline assignment: CDR1 SNHLY and CDR2 FYNNEI. The CDR3: CAVRDRGLTGYTF. The CDR3 DNA reads TGTGCCGTTCGGGACAGGGGGCTTACTGGCTACACCTTC.